This T cell receptor (beta chain) is drawn from a study of T cell responses to AZD1222 COVID-19 vaccine. Study information: Pooled in the analysis were second doses at about 4 or about 12 weeks. The study's findings and limits: Most donors were white British and more were female, and clonal diversity was possibly underestimated. Distributed over spike, vaccine-associated CD4 TCRs predominated at 160-218 and 743-854. Repertoires were collected only later (after the peak T cell response had occurred).

Unmatched junction bases numbered 2, after V lost 5 bases and J lost 5 bases. Germline V gives CDR1 SEHNR, CDR2 FQNEAQ (reference sequence). This CDR3 region has 13 residues. TCRdb's copy holds only in-frame clones and misses some; the assay was immunoSEQ multiplex PCR. The table lists 100,000 to 150,000 clones, approximately 87% of them singletons, with about 10% in the top ten. As regards this clone: As yet, its antigen is unknown.

The sample in question was peripheral blood, obtained on day 0 of AZD1222 vaccination. The chain couples TRBV7-9 to TRBJ1-2; 10 positions agree with TRBD1. The sequence derives from an adult in good health. The CDR3, as DNA: TGTGCCAGCAGCCCGGGACAGGGGTATGGCTACACCTTC. Translating it yields CASSPGQGYGYTF.